The clone carrying this T cell receptor beta chain was seen more than once but under ten times. Antigen specificity is unknown. The sample comes from a study of cytomegalovirus exposure and HLA in healthy donors. Study findings and constraints: Near-uniform donor sequencing depth was presumed by presence/absence analyses.

13 Jbeta primers and 60 Vbeta primers were used for the PCR. Sequencing used immunoSEQ multiplex PCR; TCRdb keeps in-frame clones, though not all of them. The sample has about 40,000 clones, 60% to 70% seen once. CDR1 SQVTM and CDR2 ANQGSEA come from the germline V gene. Trimming took 4 bases from V and 5 from J; bases not matched to a gene: 10. The CDR3 runs to 15 residues. Material: PBMCs. This TCR was sampled from a man aged 60 to 75 in good health and CMV-seropositive. The genes are TRBV29-1 and TRBJ2-3, with 9 bases that match TRBD2. The CDR3 bases are TGCAGCGTTGGGGAAGTAGCGGGAGTTAGAGATACGCAGTATTTT. It translates to CSVGEVAGVRDTQYF.